This TCR beta chain was found in a study of human T cells and chemical hapten exposure. V was shortened by 5 bases and J by 2 bases, with 13 bases between the two germline ends. The CDR3 is 13 amino acids. The germline CDR1 and CDR2 sequences are DFQATT and SNEGSKA (reference sequence). Documented time point: healthy volunteer bleed at 2 weeks. It was from unfractionated whole blood that total RNA was extracted. TCRdb analysed the RACE reads with MiXCR anew, one entry per CDR3 protein. In the table there are about 130,000 distinct CDR3 sequences, around 8.3% of which are singletons. The sequence came from a male donor in good health. Some clones in this sample may be carry-over from other donors' samples. This chain uses TRBV20-1 with TRBJ2-7; perhaps TRBD2 as D (5 bases). Material: whole blood. The DNA for the CDR3 is TGCAGTGCTTCGCCTCTGGGAGCCTACGAGCAGTACTTC. It encodes CSASPLGAYEQYF.